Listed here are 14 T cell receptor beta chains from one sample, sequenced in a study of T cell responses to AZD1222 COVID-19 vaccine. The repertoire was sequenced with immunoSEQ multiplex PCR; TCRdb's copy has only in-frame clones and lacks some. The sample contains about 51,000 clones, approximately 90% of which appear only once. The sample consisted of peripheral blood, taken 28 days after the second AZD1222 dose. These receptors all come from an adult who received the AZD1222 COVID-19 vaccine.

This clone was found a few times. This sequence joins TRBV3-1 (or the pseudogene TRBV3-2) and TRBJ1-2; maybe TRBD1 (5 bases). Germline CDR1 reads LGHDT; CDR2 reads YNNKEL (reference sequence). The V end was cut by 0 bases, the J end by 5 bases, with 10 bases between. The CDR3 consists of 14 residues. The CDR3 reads CASSQETGHYGYTF. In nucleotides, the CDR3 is TGTGCCAGCAGCCAAGAAACAGGACATTATGGCTACACCTTC.

CDR3 sequence: CASSMGTRGTGELFF. In nucleotides, the CDR3 is TGTGCCAGTAGTATGGGGACTAGGGGCACCGGGGAGCTGTTTTTT. This chain links TRBV19 with TRBJ2-2, with 8 bases lining up with TRBD2. J gave up 4 bases and V 3 bases, and 4 bases lay outside the gene matches. The CDR3 spans 15 residues. Germline-derived CDR1 and CDR2 are LNHDA and SQIVND (reference sequence). Combining the CDR3 with reference TRBV19 and TRBJ2-2 gives the whole variable domain DGGITQSPKYLFRKEGQNVTLSCEQNLNHDAMYWYRQDPGQGLRLIYYSQIVNDFQKGDIAEGYSVSREKKESFPLTVTSAQKNPTAFYLCASSMGTRGTGELFFGEGSRLTVL.

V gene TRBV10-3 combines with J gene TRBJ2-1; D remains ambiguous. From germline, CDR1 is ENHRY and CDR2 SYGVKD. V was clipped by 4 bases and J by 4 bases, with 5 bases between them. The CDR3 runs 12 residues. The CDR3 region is CAISAGYNEQFF. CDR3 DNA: TGTGCCATCAGTGCCGGGTACAATGAGCAGTTCTTC.

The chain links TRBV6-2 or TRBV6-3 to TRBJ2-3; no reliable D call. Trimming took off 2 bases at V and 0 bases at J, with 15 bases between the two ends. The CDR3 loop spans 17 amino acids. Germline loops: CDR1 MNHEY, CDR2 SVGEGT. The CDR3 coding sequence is TGTGCCAGCAGTTACCCTATCGACCCTACTAGCACAGATACGCAGTATTTT. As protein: CASSYPIDPTSTDTQYF.

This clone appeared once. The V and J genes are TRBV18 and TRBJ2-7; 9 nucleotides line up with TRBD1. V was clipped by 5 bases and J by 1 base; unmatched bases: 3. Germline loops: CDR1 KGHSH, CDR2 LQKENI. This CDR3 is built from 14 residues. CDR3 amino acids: CASSAGTGSYEQYF. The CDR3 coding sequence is TGTGCCAGCTCAGCCGGGACAGGGTCCTACGAGCAGTACTTC.

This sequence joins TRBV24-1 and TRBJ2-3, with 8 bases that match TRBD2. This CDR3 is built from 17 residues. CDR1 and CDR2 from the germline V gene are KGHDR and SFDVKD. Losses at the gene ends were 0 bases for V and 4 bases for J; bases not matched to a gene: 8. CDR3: CATSDLRGSGAADTQYF. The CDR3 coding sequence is TGTGCCACCAGTGATTTGCGGGGTAGCGGGGCCGCAGATACGCAGTATTTT.

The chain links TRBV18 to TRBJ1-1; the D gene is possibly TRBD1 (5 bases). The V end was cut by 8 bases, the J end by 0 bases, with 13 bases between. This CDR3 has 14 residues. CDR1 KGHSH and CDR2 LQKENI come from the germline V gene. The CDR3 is CASQGVGMNTEAFF. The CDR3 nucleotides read TGTGCCAGCCAGGGAGTCGGCATGAACACTGAAGCTTTCTTT. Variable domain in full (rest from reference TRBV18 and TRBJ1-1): NAGVMQNPRHLVRRRGQEARLRCSPMKGHSHVYWYRQLPEEGLKFMVYLQKENIIDESGMPKERFSAEFPKEGPSILRIQQVVRGDSAAYFCASQGVGMNTEAFFGQGTRLTVV.

The chain's CDR3 is CASSFRVRGFTNQPQHF. CDR3 nucleotides: TGTGCCAGCAGTTTCCGTGTCAGGGGGTTTACCAATCAGCCCCAGCATTTT. This chain connects TRBV28 to TRBJ1-5; TRBD1 matches 7 bases. Germline trimming cut 3 bases from V and 3 bases from J; bases unmatched to any gene: 11. CDR3 length equals 17 residues. Germline-derived CDR1 and CDR2 are MDHEN and SYDVKM. Full variable domain (rest looked up from reference TRBV28 and TRBJ1-5): DVKVTQSSRYLVKRTGEKVFLECVQDMDHENMFWYRQDPGLGLRLIYFSYDVKMKEKGDIPEGYSVSREKKERFSLILESASTNQTSMYLCASSFRVRGFTNQPQHFGDGTRLSIL.

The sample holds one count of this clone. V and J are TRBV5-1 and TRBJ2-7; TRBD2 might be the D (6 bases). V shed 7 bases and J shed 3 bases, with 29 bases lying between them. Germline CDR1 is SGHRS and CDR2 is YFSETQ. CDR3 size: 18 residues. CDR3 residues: CASSRQQQNSGVFYEQYF. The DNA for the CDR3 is TGCGCCAGCTCTCGTCAACAACAGAATTCGGGGGTATTCTACGAGCAGTACTTC.

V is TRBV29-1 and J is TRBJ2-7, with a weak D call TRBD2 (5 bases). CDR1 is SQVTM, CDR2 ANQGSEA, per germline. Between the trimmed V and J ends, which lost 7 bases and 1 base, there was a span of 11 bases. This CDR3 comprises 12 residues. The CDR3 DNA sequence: TGCAGCGCATCGGACTCGTCCTACGAGCAGTACTTC. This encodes CSASDSSYEQYF.

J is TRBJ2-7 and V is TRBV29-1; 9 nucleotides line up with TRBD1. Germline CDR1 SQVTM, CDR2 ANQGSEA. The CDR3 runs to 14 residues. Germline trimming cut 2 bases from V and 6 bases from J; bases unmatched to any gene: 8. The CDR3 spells CSVEFGQGLREQYF. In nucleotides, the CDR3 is TGCAGCGTTGAATTTGGACAGGGGTTGCGCGAGCAGTACTTC.

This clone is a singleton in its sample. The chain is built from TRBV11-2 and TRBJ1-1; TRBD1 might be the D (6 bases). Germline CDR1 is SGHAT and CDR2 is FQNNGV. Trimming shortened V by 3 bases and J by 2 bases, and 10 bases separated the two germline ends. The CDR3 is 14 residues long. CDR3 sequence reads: CASSFQGSNTEAFF. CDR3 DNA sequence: TGTGCCAGCAGCTTTCAGGGGTCAAACACTGAAGCTTTCTTT.

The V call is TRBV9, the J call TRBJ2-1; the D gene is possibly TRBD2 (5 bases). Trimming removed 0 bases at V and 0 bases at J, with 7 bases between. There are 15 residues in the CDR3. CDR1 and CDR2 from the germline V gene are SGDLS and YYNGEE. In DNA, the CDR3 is TGTGCCAGCAGCGTAGTCGGAGGCTCCTACAATGAGCAGTTCTTC. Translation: CASSVVGGSYNEQFF.

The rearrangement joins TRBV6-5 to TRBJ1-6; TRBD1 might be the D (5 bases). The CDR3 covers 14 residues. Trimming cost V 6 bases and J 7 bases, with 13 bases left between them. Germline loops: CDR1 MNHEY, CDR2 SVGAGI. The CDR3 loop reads CASSGGTENSPLHF. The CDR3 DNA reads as TGTGCCAGCAGCGGCGGGACGGAAAATTCACCCCTCCACTTT.